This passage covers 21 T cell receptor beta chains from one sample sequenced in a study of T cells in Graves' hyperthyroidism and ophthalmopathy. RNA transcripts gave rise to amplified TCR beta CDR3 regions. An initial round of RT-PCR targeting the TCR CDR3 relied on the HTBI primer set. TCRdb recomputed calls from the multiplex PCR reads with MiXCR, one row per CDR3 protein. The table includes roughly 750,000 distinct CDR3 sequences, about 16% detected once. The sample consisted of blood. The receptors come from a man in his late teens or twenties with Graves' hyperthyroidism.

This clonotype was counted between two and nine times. The CDR3 sequence: CASSHVGARAEAFF. The CDR3 DNA is TGTGCCAGCAGTCATGTGGGGGCGCGCGCTGAAGCTTTCTTT. The chain recombines TRBV12-3 or TRBV12-4 with TRBJ1-1; possibly TRBD1 for D (6 bases). The CDR3 spans 14 residues. Deletions cut 5 bases from V and 6 bases from J, with 16 bases between.

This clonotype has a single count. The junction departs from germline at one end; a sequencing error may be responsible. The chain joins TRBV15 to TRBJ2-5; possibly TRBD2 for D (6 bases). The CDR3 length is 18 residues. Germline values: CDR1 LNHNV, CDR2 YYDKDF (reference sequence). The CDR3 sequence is CAASTSGEEAEVQETQYF. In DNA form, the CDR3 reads TGTGCCGCCAGCACTTCGGGGGAGGAAGCGGAGGTCCAAGAGACCCAGTACTTC. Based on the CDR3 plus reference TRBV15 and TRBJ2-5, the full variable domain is DAMVIQNPRYQVTQFGKPVTLSCSQTLNHNVMYWYQQKSSQAPKLLFHYYDKDFNNEADTPDNFQSRRPNTSFCFLDIRSPGLGDTAMYLCAASTSGEEAEVQETQYFGPGTRLLVL.

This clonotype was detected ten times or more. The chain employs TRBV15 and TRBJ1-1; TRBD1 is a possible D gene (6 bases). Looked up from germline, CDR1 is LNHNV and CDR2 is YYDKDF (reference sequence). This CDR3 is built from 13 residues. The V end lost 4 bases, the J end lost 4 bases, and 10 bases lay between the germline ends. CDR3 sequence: CATSTHRATEAFF. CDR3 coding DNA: TGTGCCACCAGCACGCACAGGGCCACTGAAGCTTTCTTT.

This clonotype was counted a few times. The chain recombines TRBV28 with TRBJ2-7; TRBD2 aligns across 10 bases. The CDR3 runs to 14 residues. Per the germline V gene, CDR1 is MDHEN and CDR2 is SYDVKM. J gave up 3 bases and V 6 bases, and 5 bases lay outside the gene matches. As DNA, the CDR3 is TGTGCCAGCAGACGGACTAGCGGCTTCTACGAGCAGTACTTC. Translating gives CASRRTSGFYEQYF.

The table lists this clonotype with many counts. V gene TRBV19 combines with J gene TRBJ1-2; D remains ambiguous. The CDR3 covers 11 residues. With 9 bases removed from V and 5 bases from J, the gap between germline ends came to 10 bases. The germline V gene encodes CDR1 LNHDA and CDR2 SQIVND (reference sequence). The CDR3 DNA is TGTGCCAGCTCCACGGGTTATGGCTACACCTTC. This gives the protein CASSTGYGYTF.

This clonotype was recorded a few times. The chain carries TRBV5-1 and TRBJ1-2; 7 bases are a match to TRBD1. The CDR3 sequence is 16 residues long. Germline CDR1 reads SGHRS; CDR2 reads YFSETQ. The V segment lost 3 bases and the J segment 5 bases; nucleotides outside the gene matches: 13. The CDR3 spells CASSSTGTVENYGYTF. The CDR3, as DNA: TGCGCCAGCAGCTCAACCGGGACAGTCGAGAATTATGGCTACACCTTC.

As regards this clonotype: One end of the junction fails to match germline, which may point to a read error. CDR3 nucleotides: TGTGCCAGTAGGAGGACAGGGGGCTACGAGCGGTACTTC. Translation: CASRRTGGYERYF. The genes are TRBV19 and TRBJ2-7, with 11 bases lining up with TRBD1. The CDR3 has 13 residues. Germline-derived CDR1 and CDR2 are LNHDA and SQIVND (reference sequence).

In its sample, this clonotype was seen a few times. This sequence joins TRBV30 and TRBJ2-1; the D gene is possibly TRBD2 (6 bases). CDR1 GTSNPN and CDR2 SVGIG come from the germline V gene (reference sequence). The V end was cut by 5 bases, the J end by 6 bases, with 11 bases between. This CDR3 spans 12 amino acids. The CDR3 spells CAWGDLGNEQFF. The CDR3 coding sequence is TGTGCCTGGGGGGACTTGGGCAATGAGCAGTTCTTC.

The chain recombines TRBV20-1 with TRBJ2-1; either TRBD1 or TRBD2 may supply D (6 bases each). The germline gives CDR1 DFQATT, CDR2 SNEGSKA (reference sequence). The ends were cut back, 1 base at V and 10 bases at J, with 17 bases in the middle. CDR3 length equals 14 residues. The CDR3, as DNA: TGCAGTGCTAGAGGCCCGAAGGGGGAGGTGGAGCAGTTCTTC. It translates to CSARGPKGEVEQFF.

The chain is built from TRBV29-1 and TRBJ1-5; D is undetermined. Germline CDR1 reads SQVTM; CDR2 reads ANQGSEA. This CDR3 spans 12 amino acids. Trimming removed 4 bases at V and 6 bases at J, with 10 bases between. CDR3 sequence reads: CSVGPPGQPQHF. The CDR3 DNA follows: TGCAGCGTTGGGCCCCCCGGTCAGCCCCAGCATTTT.

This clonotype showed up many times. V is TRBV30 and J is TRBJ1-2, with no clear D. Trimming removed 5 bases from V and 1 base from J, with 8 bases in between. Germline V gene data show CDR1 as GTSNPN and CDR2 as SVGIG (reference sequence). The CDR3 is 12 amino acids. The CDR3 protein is CAWHGGNYGYTF. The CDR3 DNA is TGTGCCTGGCATGGCGGTAACTATGGCTACACCTTC.

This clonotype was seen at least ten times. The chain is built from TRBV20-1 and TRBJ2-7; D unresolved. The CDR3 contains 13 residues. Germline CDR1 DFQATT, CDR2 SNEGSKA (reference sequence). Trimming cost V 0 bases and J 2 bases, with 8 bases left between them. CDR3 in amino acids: CSARDTTTYEQYF. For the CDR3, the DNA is TGCAGTGCTAGAGATACCACCACCTACGAGCAGTACTTC.

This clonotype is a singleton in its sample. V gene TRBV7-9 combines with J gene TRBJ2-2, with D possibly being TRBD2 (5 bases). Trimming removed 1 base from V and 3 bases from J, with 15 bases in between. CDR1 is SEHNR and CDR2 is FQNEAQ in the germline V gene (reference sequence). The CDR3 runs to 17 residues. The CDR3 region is CASSLGAAFGDTGELFF. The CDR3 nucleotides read TGTGCCAGCAGCTTAGGGGCGGCCTTCGGGGACACCGGGGAGCTGTTTTTT.

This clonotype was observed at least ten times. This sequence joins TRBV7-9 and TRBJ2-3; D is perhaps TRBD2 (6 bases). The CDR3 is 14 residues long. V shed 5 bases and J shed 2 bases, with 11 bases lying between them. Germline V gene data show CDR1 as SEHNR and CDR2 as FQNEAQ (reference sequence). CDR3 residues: CASSVGLSTDTQYF. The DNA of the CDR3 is TGTGCCAGCAGCGTTGGACTATCCACAGATACGCAGTATTTT.

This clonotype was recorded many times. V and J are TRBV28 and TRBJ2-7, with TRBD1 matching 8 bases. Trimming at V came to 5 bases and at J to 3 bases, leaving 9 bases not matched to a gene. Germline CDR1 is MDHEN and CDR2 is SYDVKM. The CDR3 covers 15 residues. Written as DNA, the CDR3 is TGTGCCAGCAGTACCCCCGGGACAGGTAACTACGAGCAGTACTTC. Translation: CASSTPGTGNYEQYF.

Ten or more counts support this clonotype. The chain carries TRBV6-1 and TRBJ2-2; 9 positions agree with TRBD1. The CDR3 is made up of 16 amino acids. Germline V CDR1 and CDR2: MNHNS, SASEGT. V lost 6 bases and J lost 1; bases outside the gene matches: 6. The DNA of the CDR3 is TGTGCCAGCAGGACAGAGGGACAGGGGAACACCGGGGAGCTGTTTTTT. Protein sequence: CASRTEGQGNTGELFF.

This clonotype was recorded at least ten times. The CDR3 region has the DNA TGTGCCAGCAGCTTAGGGGCCGCAAGCTCCTACGAGCAGTACTTC. Translation gives CASSLGAASSYEQYF. The J gene is TRBJ2-7, the V gene TRBV7-8; D gene ambiguous. Germline V CDR1 and CDR2: SGHVS, FQNEAQ. This CDR3 is 15 amino acids long. Trimming stripped 1 base from V and 0 bases from J, with 10 bases between.

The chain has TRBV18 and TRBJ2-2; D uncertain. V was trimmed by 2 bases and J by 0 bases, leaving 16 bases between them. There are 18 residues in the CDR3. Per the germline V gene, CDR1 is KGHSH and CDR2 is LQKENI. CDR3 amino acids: CASSPTPPQPTNTGELFF. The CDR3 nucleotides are TGTGCCAGCTCACCAACACCCCCTCAACCGACGAACACCGGGGAGCTGTTTTTT. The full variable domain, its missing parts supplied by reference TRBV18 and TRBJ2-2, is NAGVMQNPRHLVRRRGQEARLRCSPMKGHSHVYWYRQLPEEGLKFMVYLQKENIIDESGMPKERFSAEFPKEGPSILRIQQVVRGDSAAYFCASSPTPPQPTNTGELFFGEGSRLTVL.

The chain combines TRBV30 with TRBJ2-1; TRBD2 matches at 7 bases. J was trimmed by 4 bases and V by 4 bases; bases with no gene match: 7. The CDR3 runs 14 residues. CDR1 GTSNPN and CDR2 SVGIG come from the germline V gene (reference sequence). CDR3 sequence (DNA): TGTGCCTGGAAGGGCGGGAGTAAGTACAATGAGCAGTTCTTC. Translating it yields CAWKGGSKYNEQFF.

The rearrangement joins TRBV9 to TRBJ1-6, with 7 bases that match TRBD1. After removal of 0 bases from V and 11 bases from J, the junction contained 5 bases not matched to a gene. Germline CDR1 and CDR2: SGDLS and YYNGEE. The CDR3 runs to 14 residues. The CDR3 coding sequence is TGTGCCAGCAGCGTAGGACAGGGTGGACCACCCCTCCACTTT. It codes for CASSVGQGGPPLHF.

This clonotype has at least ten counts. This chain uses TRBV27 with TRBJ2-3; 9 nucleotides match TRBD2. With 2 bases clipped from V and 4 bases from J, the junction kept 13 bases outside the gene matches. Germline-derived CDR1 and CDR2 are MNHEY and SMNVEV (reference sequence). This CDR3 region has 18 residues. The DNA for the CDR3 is TGTGCCAGCAGTTTAAAAGGCTGGAGAGCGGGAGGTGCAGATACGCAGTATTTT. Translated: CASSLKGWRAGGADTQYF.